This TCR beta chain was recorded in a study of T cells in Graves' hyperthyroidism and ophthalmopathy (dated by TCRdb to 2018 to 2020). As for the study more broadly: Peripheral blood samples were taken at the time of initial diagnosis, prior to any treatment. To identify TCR V-J signatures that set the groups apart, the researchers used a discovery cohort of about a hundred patients, made up of approximately 43 with Graves' ophthalmopathy and some 56 with stable Graves' hyperthyroidism. Prospective prediction of ophthalmopathy was tested in an independent validation cohort consisting of about 20 hyperthyroidism patients and some 17 patients who later progressed to ophthalmopathy. The approximately 100 discovery patients were divided at random into training and test sets in a 7:3 ratio. Thyroid tissue and blood T-cell repertoires from more than 5 Graves' hyperthyroidism patients were also compared in the study. Once sampling was done, hyperthyroidism patients were given methimazole at a starting dose of 30 mg daily, whereas ophthalmopathy patients were given high-dose intravenous methylprednisolone. The paper describes TCR Vbeta CDR3 sequencing of some 130 peripheral blood samples, made up of 40 to 45 ophthalmopathy patients, more than 70 hyperthyroidism patients and around 17 progressor patients.

Hyperthyroidism patients were aged 18 to 65 years and newly diagnosed, with disease duration of less than 2 months. The study excluded patients with uncontrolled infections, other autoimmune diseases, pregnancy or lactation. Diagnoses relied on clinical symptoms, serum thyroxine and TRAb, thyroid ultrasound and orbital computed tomography. Blood from progressor patients was drawn when they were first diagnosed with hyperthyroidism, before any ophthalmopathy symptoms appeared. PBMCs were separated from under 11 ml of fresh peripheral blood using Ficoll-Paque density gradient centrifugation. Progressor patients were initially diagnosed with Graves' hyperthyroidism and developed ophthalmopathy during follow-up. Trizol reagent was used to extract total RNA, and RNA quality was then checked on an Agilent 2100 Bioanalyzer. CDR1 and CDR2 are drawn from the germline V gene: MNHNS, SASEGT. Unmatched junction bases come to 6, with V trimmed by 5 bases and J by 6 bases. Spanning cysteine to phenylalanine, the CDR3 consists of 14 amino acids. Of all the DNA, just the CDR3 is kept, 42 bases in frame from base 1.

The TCR beta CDR3 regions were amplified from the RNA transcripts. The TCR CDR3 was subjected to a first round of RT-PCR using the HTBI primer set and the Qiagen OneStep RT-PCR kit. Libraries were constructed in a second round of multiplex PCR, after which size selection and purification were performed. Sequencing of the libraries was done on an Illumina HiSeq2000 using paired-end 100 bp reads. Regarding the original processing steps: Raw data were processed with SOAPnuke, discarding reads with adapters, uncalled bases, mean Phred below 15, or no exact constant-primer or identifier match. High-quality paired reads were merged with COPE v1.2.5, and unique nucleotide sequences were defined as clonotypes. Clonotypes were aligned to IMGT TRBV, TRBD and TRBJ reference segments using MiTCR v1.1. Only V-J combinations with frequency above 0.0001, covering about 99% of repertoires, were analysed. A TCS score was defined as the ratio between F50 (clonal expansion) and ExV (chaos), using BLOSUM62-based TCRdist between CDR3 peptides within each V-J. Welch's t-statistics and random forest reduced fewer than 600 V-J features to roughly 13, which were used in a naive Bayes classifier (R e1071). Using fastp at Q25 and MiXCR, TCRdb reprocessed the public reads and kept productive beta chains. Here each entry gathers all rows of one CDR3 protein and keeps the most common genes and DNA. TCRdb's processing, not the authors', yielded these V and J calls. The sample table holds around 700,000 distinct CDR3 sequences, of which around 19% were seen once. Together, the top ten hold over 15% of the sample.

On this clonotype: Its antigen specificity is not known. Qualities for individual bases were not recorded, and no much larger clone is one base off.

Here is what the overall study found, with its caveats: A 13 V-J signature model separated ophthalmopathy from stable hyperthyroidism, with about 88% sensitivity and roughly 82% specificity in cross-validation and 80%/75% in testing. No statistical method was used to set the sample size in advance, and investigators knew the group allocation. During validation, the model predicted progression to ophthalmopathy a median of around 6 months ahead of onset, with around 70% sensitivity and around 72% specificity. Most expanded thyroid clonotypes (frequency above 0.001) were also detected in blood, suggesting blood repertoires may reflect thyroid immune responses.

This clonotype originated in a woman between 50 and 59 years old with Graves' hyperthyroidism that later progressed to Graves' ophthalmopathy. The sequencing input was blood. The chain is assembled from TRBV6-1 and TRBJ2-4, and TRBD2 aligns with 8 junction nucleotides. The nucleotides are TGTGCCAGCAGTCCGCGGGGGGCCGGAAACATTCAGTACTTC. This gives the protein CASSPRGAGNIQYF.